The 14 T cell receptor beta chains in this list originate from one sample, sequenced in a study of T cell repertoires in cytomegalovirus infection. TCRdb fed the reads into MiXCR, producing one record per CDR3 protein. The data hold about 740,000 distinct CDR3 sequences, with under 40% observed a single time. The sequencing input was PBMCs. The origin of the receptors is a human donor in good health (CMV status not recorded). Some clones in this sample may be carry-over from other donors' samples.

This clonotype showed up just once. This chain connects TRBV10-3 to TRBJ2-3, with TRBD1 identical over 9 bases. Per the germline V gene, CDR1 is ENHRY and CDR2 is SYGVKD. V was clipped by 7 bases and J by 2 bases; unmatched bases: 7. CDR3 size: 15 residues. The CDR3: CAITDRGLDTDTQYF. The CDR3 coding sequence is TGTGCCATCACGGACAGGGGTCTAGACACAGATACGCAGTATTTT.

This clonotype was seen more than once but under ten times. The chain couples TRBV24-1 to TRBJ2-3, with a possible D match to TRBD1 (5 bases). V was trimmed by 9 bases and J by 3 bases, leaving 15 bases between them. The CDR3 sequence is 14 residues long. The germline V gene has CDR1 KGHDR and CDR2 SFDVKD. In nucleotides, the CDR3 is TGTGCCACCTATCCGATGGGGCCGACAGATACGCAGTATTTT. As protein: CATYPMGPTDTQYF.

In this sample, this clonotype turned up many times. The CDR3 DNA reads TGTGCCAGCAGCTTAGATGGCTCCGAGCAGTTCTTC. Protein: CASSLDGSEQFF. The chain couples TRBV7-2 to TRBJ2-1; no clear D gene. Trimming took off 1 base at V and 10 bases at J, with 8 bases between the two ends. CDR1 is SGHTA, CDR2 FQGNSA, per germline. The CDR3 has 12 residues.

As regards this clonotype: An end of the junction does not agree with germline; a read error may underlie this. The chain joins TRBV28 to TRBJ1-3; D is unclear. Germline assignment: CDR1 MDHEN and CDR2 SYDVKM. There are 15 residues in the CDR3. The CDR3 sequence is CDSSWPFGSGNTIYF. In DNA form, the CDR3 reads TGTGACAGCAGTTGGCCCTTTGGCTCTGGAAACACCATATATTTT.

This clonotype was observed a few times. This chain connects TRBV5-4 to TRBJ2-7; 8 positions agree with TRBD2. The length of the CDR3 is 15 residues. Germline V CDR1 and CDR2: SGHNT, YYREEE (reference sequence). Trimming took 1 base from V and 0 from J; bases not matched to a gene: 3. CDR3 loop: CASSLPSGSSYEQYF. The CDR3 region has the DNA TGTGCCAGCAGCTTGCCCAGCGGGAGCTCCTACGAGCAGTACTTC.

This clonotype has ten or more counts. V is TRBV7-9 and J is TRBJ1-1; TRBD1 aligns across 8 bases. The trim removed 5 bases at V and 2 bases at J, leaving 10 bases unmatched. Germline CDR1 reads SEHNR; CDR2 reads FQNEAQ (reference sequence). CDR3 length: 16 amino acids. CDR3: CASSLRRQGPNTEAFF. The CDR3 nucleotides are TGTGCCAGCAGCCTCCGACGACAGGGGCCAAACACTGAAGCTTTCTTT.

This chain connects TRBV3-1 to TRBJ1-4, with D unresolved. Germline CDR1 is LGHDT and CDR2 is YNNKEL (reference sequence). CDR3 length: 13 residues. V lost 8 bases to trimming and J lost 3 bases, with 10 bases between them. CDR3: CASAQVPNEKLFF. The CDR3 region has the DNA TGTGCCAGCGCGCAGGTTCCTAATGAAAAACTGTTTTTT.

This clonotype was counted only a few times. The chain has TRBV24-1 and TRBJ2-3; TRBD2 aligns across 9 bases. The CDR3 has 15 amino acids. V dropped 4 bases and J dropped 1; count of bases not matched to a gene: 2. Germline values: CDR1 KGHDR, CDR2 SFDVKD. The DNA of the CDR3 is TGTGCCACCAGTGAGCCTAGCGGGGGCACAGATACGCAGTATTTT. It translates to CATSEPSGGTDTQYF.

V is TRBV6-6 and J is TRBJ1-6; D perhaps matches TRBD1 (5 bases). The V and J ends lost 0 bases and 8 bases respectively, with 17 bases between them. The CDR3 length is 17 residues. The germline gives CDR1 MNHNY, CDR2 SVGAGI (reference sequence). The CDR3 is CASSYSSGRVMDSPLHF. The CDR3 bases are TGTGCCAGCAGTTACTCCTCCGGCAGGGTAATGGATTCACCCCTCCACTTT.

The chain carries TRBV29-1 and TRBJ1-2; 7 positions match TRBD1. The CDR3 is 13 residues long. Trimming at V came to 1 base and at J to 4 bases, leaving 3 bases not matched to a gene. Germline assignment: CDR1 SQVTM and CDR2 ANQGSEA. The CDR3 region has the DNA TGCAGCGTTGAAGCCGGGACAGCCTATGGCTACACCTTC. The encoded protein is CSVEAGTAYGYTF.

This sequence joins TRBV20-1 and TRBJ1-5; D is possibly TRBD1 (6 bases). Germline lookup yields CDR1 DFQATT and CDR2 SNEGSKA (reference sequence). The V gene lost 0 bases and the J gene lost 2 bases, with 17 bases spanning the gap. This CDR3 has 17 residues. In nucleotides, the CDR3 is TGCAGTGCTAGAGAACCGAGGGGGGGATTGGGCAATCAGCCCCAGCATTTT. Translation: CSAREPRGGLGNQPQHF.

The CDR3 DNA reads TGTGCCAGCAGTTTATTAGGTGGCCTAGGAGAGACCCAGTACTTC. The encoded protein is CASSLLGGLGETQYF. The chain is built from TRBV28 and TRBJ2-5, with D hard to call. Trimming shortened V by 1 base and J by 4 bases, and 13 bases separated the two germline ends. Germline values: CDR1 MDHEN, CDR2 SYDVKM. The CDR3 is 15 amino acids.

A note on this clonotype: A read error may be the cause here, since a much bigger clone is one base away. The V gene is TRBV28, the J gene TRBJ2-5; D gene unclear. The CDR3 length is 11 residues. Germline CDR1 MDHEN, CDR2 SYDVKM. Here the CDR3 DNA reads TGTTCCAGCAGTTACGGAGAGACCCAGTACTTC. Its protein product is CSSSYGETQYF.

This clonotype has a count of ten or more. This sequence joins TRBV7-2 and TRBJ2-1; D ambiguous. Trimming stripped 1 base from V and 6 bases from J, with 16 bases between. Germline-derived CDR1 and CDR2 are SGHTA and FQGNSA. The CDR3 extends over 16 amino acids. The CDR3 DNA reads TGTGCCAGCAGCTTAGAATTCCGGACCCTGGGCAATGAGCAGTTCTTC. This encodes CASSLEFRTLGNEQFF.